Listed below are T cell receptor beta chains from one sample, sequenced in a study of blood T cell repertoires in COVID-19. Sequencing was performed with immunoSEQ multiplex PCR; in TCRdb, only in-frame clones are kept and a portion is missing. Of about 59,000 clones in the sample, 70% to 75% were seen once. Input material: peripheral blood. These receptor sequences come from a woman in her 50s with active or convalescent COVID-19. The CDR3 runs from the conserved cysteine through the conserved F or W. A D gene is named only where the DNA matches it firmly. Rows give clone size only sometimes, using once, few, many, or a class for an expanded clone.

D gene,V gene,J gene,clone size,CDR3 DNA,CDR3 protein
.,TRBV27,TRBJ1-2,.,TGTGCCAGCAGTTTAAACAGGGTTGGGTTTGGGGGCTACACCTTC,CASSLNRVGFGGYTF
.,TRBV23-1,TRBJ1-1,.,TGCGCCAGCAGCCGGATTAGCGAAGCTTTCTTT,CASSRISEAFF
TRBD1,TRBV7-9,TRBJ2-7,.,TGTGCCAGCAGCCGGAACAGGGGGGAAGTGGGTGAGCAGTACTTC,CASSRNRGEVGEQYF
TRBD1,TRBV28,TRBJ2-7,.,TGTGCCAGCACCCTTAAAGTGACAGGGCTCTACGAGCAGTACTTC,CASTLKVTGLYEQYF
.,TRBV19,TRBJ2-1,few,TGTGCCAGTAGTATCGGCGGGCGCTACTACAATGAGCAGTTCTTC,CASSIGGRYYNEQFF
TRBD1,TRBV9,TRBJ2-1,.,TGTGCCAGCAGCGGAGGGGGACAGGGCCACAATGAGCAGTTCTTC,CASSGGGQGHNEQFF
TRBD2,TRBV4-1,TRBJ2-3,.,TGCGCCAGCAGCCGCCTCGGGGGGGGTTTGAATACGCAGTATTTT,CASSRLGGGLNTQYF
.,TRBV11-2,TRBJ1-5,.,TGTGCCAGCAGCGGAGGGAGGGGTTGGGATCAGCCCCAGCATTTT,CASSGGRGWDQPQHF
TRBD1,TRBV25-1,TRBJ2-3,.,TGTGCCAGCAGTGTGGGCTCCGGGACAGGGGCAGATACGCAGTATTTT,CASSVGSGTGADTQYF
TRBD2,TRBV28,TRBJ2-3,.,TGTGCCAGCAGTTTCGGACTAGCGGGAGGGACGCAGTATTTT,CASSFGLAGGTQYF
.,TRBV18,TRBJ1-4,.,TGTGCCAGCTCACCGCGGGTCCAAACTAATGAAAAACTGTTTTTT,CASSPRVQTNEKLFF
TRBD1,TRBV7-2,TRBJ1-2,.,TGTGCCAGCAGCCAGAGATCAGGGGGCACCTATGGCTACACCTTC,CASSQRSGGTYGYTF
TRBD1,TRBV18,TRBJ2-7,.,TGTGCCAGCTCACCAGTGGCAGGGGGCGAGCAGTACTTC,CASSPVAGGEQYF
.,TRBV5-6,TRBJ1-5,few,TGTGCCAGCAGCTTAGGCCCAGGGTACCAGCCCCAGCATTTT,CASSLGPGYQPQHF
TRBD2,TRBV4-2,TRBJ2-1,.,TGTGCCAGCAGCGCAAGGGACTATCCATACAATGAGCAGTTCTTC,CASSARDYPYNEQFF
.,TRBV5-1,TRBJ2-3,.,TGCGCCAGCAGCTTGGCCCACCGGCTCGAGGGGGACATAGATACGCAGTATTTT,CASSLAHRLEGDIDTQYF
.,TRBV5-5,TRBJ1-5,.,TGTGCCAGCAGCTTGAACTCCTTCAATCAGCCCCAGCATTTT,CASSLNSFNQPQHF
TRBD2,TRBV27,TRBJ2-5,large,TGTGCCAGCAGTTTATGGGCTAGCGGACCCCAAGAGACCCAGTACTTC,CASSLWASGPQETQYF
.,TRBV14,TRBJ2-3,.,TGTGCCAGCAGCCAAGAGTCAGCGGTCTTTAGCACAGATACGCAGTATTTT,CASSQESAVFSTDTQYF
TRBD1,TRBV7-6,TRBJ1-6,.,TGTGCCAGCAGCCGAGACAGGGATCCATCGAATTCACCCCTCCACTTT,CASSRDRDPSNSPLHF
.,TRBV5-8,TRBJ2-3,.,TGTGCCAGCAGCCGAGGACGGACTAGCACAGATACGCAGTATTTT,CASSRGRTSTDTQYF
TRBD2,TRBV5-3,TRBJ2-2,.,TGTGCCAGAAGCGCTGCTAGCGGGAGGGCCAAAGGGGAGCTGTTTTTT,CARSAASGRAKGELFF